The 9 T cell receptor beta chains in this list originate from one sample, sequenced in a study of graft-versus-host responses after intestinal transplantation. Assay used: immunoSEQ multiplex PCR; TCRdb lists only in-frame clones, some missing. The sample includes some 22,000 clones, about 43% seen only once; the top ten take under 2%. Irradiated stimulators labeled with violet dye, 200,000 in number, were plated with 200,000 CFSE-labeled responders. This material consisted of alloreactive CD8+ T cells from a mixed lymphocyte reaction culture, taken before intestinal transplant. As to subset: CFSE-low proliferating T cells sorted from roughly six-day pre-transplant mixed lymphocyte reaction (GvH or HvG direction). All receptors come from a human patient who received an intestinal transplant.

This clone was observed a few times. V gene TRBV5-4 combines with J gene TRBJ2-5; 10 nucleotides align to TRBD2. The trim removed 0 bases at V and 3 bases at J, leaving 2 bases unmatched. Germline V lookup: CDR1 SGHNT, CDR2 YYREEE (reference sequence). CDR3 length: 15 amino acids. This chain's CDR3 is CASSLAGLAEETQYF. CDR3 nucleotides: TGTGCCAGCAGCTTGGCCGGACTAGCGGAAGAGACCCAGTACTTC.

This rearrangement joins TRBV30 to TRBJ2-3, with 9 nucleotides matching TRBD1. This CDR3 is 15 amino acids long. Trimming at V came to 0 bases and at J to 1 base, leaving 2 bases not matched to a gene. The germline V gene has CDR1 GTSNPN and CDR2 SVGIG (reference sequence). CDR3 sequence reads: CAWSVTGGGTDTQYF. The DNA for the CDR3 is TGTGCCTGGAGTGTGACAGGGGGTGGCACAGATACGCAGTATTTT.

In this sample, this clone turned up a few times. The chain carries TRBV19 and TRBJ2-7; D may be TRBD1 (9 bases). V was clipped by 6 bases and J by 2 bases, with 20 bases between them. The germline CDR1 and CDR2 sequences are LNHDA and SQIVND (reference sequence). This CDR3 comprises 16 residues. The CDR3 sequence is CASSPGGGQGTYEQYF. The CDR3 DNA sequence: TGTGCCAGTAGCCCGGGGGGGGGACAGGGAACCTACGAGCAGTACTTC.

The V call is TRBV27, the J call TRBJ2-7; a weak D match, TRBD1 (6 bases). V lost 5 bases and J 3 bases, leaving 20 bases between the germline ends. Germline V CDR1 and CDR2: MNHEY, SMNVEV (reference sequence). The CDR3 spans 16 residues. The CDR3 protein is CASSPSPQGSYYEQYF. The CDR3 DNA reads TGTGCCAGCAGTCCCAGTCCGCAGGGGTCCTACTACGAGCAGTACTTC.

The chain is built from TRBV5-5 and TRBJ2-7; 8 bases map to TRBD1. Germline loops: CDR1 SGHKS, CDR2 YYEKEE (reference sequence). The V segment lost 5 bases and the J segment 6 bases; nucleotides outside the gene matches: 10. The CDR3 contains 14 residues. The CDR3 DNA sequence: TGTGCCAGCAGTTCCACAGGGGGTTGGCGCGAGCAGTACTTC. It translates to CASSSTGGWREQYF.

This clone has just a few counts. This chain connects TRBV25-1 to TRBJ2-5, with 7 bases lining up with TRBD2. The CDR3 has 13 residues. The junction had 8 bases not matched to a gene; V was cut back by 5 bases and J by 8 bases. The germline CDR1 and CDR2 sequences are MGHDK and SYGVNS. CDR3 nucleotide sequence: TGTGCCAGCAGTCTTGCCAGCGGGGCTACCCAGTACTTC. Translating it yields CASSLASGATQYF.

In this sample, this clone turned up a few times. The genes are TRBV6-1 and TRBJ2-1; D call uncertain. The CDR3 is 12 amino acids. Germline V lookup: CDR1 MNHNS, CDR2 SASEGT. V dropped 6 bases and J dropped 7 bases, with 10 bases sitting between them. CDR3 protein: CASRTPFNEQFF. The DNA for the CDR3 is TGTGCCAGCAGGACCCCTTTTAATGAGCAGTTCTTC.

The rearrangement joins TRBV7-6 to TRBJ2-1; 8 bases match TRBD2. Germline V CDR1 and CDR2: SGHVS, FNYEAQ. Trimming removed 5 bases from V and 10 bases from J; junction bases left unmatched: 13. The CDR3 has 15 amino acids. The CDR3 DNA reads TGTGCCAGCAGCCACGGACTAGCCCCCGGCCAAGAGCAGTTCTTC. It yields the protein CASSHGLAPGQEQFF.

The chain joins TRBV29-1 to TRBJ1-1; no firm D call. Germline assignment: CDR1 SQVTM and CDR2 ANQGSEA. The V end was cut by 4 bases, the J end by 1 base, with 13 bases between. The CDR3 is made up of 14 amino acids. DNA for the CDR3: TGCAGCGTTGGCCCCCAGATGCGGAACACTGAAGCTTTCTTT. Translated, it gives CSVGPQMRNTEAFF.